What follows are 7 T cell receptor beta chains derived from one specimen sequenced in a study of T-cell reconstitution after alpha-beta-depleted transplantation in children. TCRbeta library construction was performed incorporating unique molecular identifiers. From the PCR reads, TCRdb called clonotypes with MiXCR, one entry per CDR3 protein. The top ten clones hold roughly 13% of a sample with approximately 88,000 distinct CDR3 sequences, 10% to 15% of them seen once. The sample in question was PBMCs from the stem cell graft donor, obtained from the stem cell graft. Receptors were obtained from a human donor who donated a stem cell graft to a child with inherited bone marrow failure.

This clonotype was observed at least ten times. The chain links TRBV29-1 to TRBJ2-3; D not certain. The CDR3 sequence is 12 residues long. Germline lookup yields CDR1 SQVTM and CDR2 ANQGSEA. V lost 3 bases and J lost 6, with 10 bases in between. The CDR3: CSVEGLRDTQYF. CDR3 coding DNA: TGCAGCGTTGAGGGTCTGAGGGATACGCAGTATTTT.

This clonotype showed up many times. The rearrangement joins TRBV20-1 to TRBJ2-5; perhaps TRBD1 as D (5 bases). This CDR3 contains 12 residues. V lost 3 bases and J 2 bases, leaving 7 bases between the germline ends. Germline V lookup: CDR1 DFQATT, CDR2 SNEGSKA (reference sequence). CDR3 bases: TGCAGTGCTAGGGCAGGGCAAGAGACCCAGTACTTC. Translation: CSARAGQETQYF.

This clonotype appeared a few times. V usage is TRBV30 and J usage is TRBJ2-1; 7 nucleotides line up with TRBD2. V lost 0 bases, J lost 9 bases, and 8 bases stayed unmatched. Germline V gene data show CDR1 as GTSNPN and CDR2 as SVGIG (reference sequence). The CDR3 has 14 residues. CDR3 coding DNA: TGTGCCTGGAGTGTCTGGCGGGAGTCTAGTGAGCAGTTCTTC. Encoded protein: CAWSVWRESSEQFF.

This clonotype showed up many times. This chain links TRBV20-1 with TRBJ2-1, with 8 bases fitting TRBD2. Trimming removed 0 bases from V and 5 bases from J; junction bases left unmatched: 12. This CDR3 spans 17 amino acids. CDR1 and CDR2 from the germline V gene are DFQATT and SNEGSKA (reference sequence). The CDR3 spells CSARDSGSGSVNNEQFF. The CDR3 DNA reads as TGCAGTGCTAGAGATTCTGGGAGCGGGAGTGTCAACAATGAGCAGTTCTTC.

This clonotype appeared many times. The DNA for the CDR3 is TGTGCCAGCAGCCTCGGGGACAACGAAAAACTGTTTTTT. Encoded protein: CASSLGDNEKLFF. This rearrangement joins TRBV7-8 to TRBJ1-4, with D possibly TRBD1 on 6 matching bases. V gave up 5 bases and J gave up 8 bases, with 12 bases separating them. This CDR3 has 13 amino acids. The germline CDR1 and CDR2 sequences are SGHVS and FQNEAQ.

Remarks on this clonotype: An end of the junction does not agree with germline; a read error may underlie this. The CDR3 region has the DNA TGCAGTGCTAGACCCCTTCGGACGGGAGTCTACCAGCAGTACTTC. It codes for CSARPLRTGVYQQYF. The chain joins TRBV20-1 to TRBJ2-7; D possibly corresponds to TRBD2 (6 bases). This CDR3 has 15 amino acids. Germline V gene sequence: CDR1 DFQATT, CDR2 SNEGSKA (reference sequence).

This clonotype was picked up many times. The gene calls are TRBV6-1 and TRBJ2-1; D uncertain. The CDR3 runs to 15 residues. CDR1 and CDR2 from the germline V gene are MNHNS and SASEGT. With 2 bases removed from V and 2 bases from J, the gap between germline ends came to 10 bases. The CDR3 reads CASSEWPETYNEQFF. The CDR3 DNA reads TGTGCCAGCAGTGAATGGCCCGAGACCTACAATGAGCAGTTCTTC.